This T cell receptor (beta chain) was found in a study of cytomegalovirus exposure and HLA in healthy donors. Regarding the study as a whole: Later analysis reportedly placed an Asian-associated ancestry cluster below the roughly 690-donor mean in N-insertions. Reported findings show TCR beta sequences accurately forecast HLA-A and HLA-B alleles in most subjects. V- and J-gene trimming in TCR beta was tied to a missense DCLRE1C variant by an analysis performed later.

This CDR3 has 15 amino acids. Germline CDR1 reads SGHNT; CDR2 reads YYREEE (reference sequence). The ends lost 0 bases at V and 7 bases at J; junction bases unmatched: 6. Turning to this clone: Its target is not known.

Researchers ran the PCR with 60 Vbeta and 13 Jbeta primers. Only in-frame clones appear in the TCRdb table, and some are missing; sequencing was by immunoSEQ multiplex PCR. The repertoire holds under 95,000 clones, with roughly 80% as singletons. The source of this sequence is a man in his forties or fifties in good health and CMV-seronegative. The J gene is TRBJ1-4, the V gene TRBV5-4; TRBD1 aligns across 7 bases. Sequenced: PBMCs. CDR3 region: CASSLGQGAGEKLFF. The CDR3 bases are TGTGCCAGCAGCTTGGGACAGGGCGCCGGTGAAAAACTGTTTTTT. The whole variable domain, remainder taken from reference TRBV5-4 and TRBJ1-4, is ETGVTQSPTHLIKTRGQQVTLRCSSQSGHNTVSWYQQALGQGPQFIFQYYREEENGRGNFPPRFSGLQFPNYSSELNVNALELDDSALYLCASSLGQGAGEKLFFGSGTQLSVL.